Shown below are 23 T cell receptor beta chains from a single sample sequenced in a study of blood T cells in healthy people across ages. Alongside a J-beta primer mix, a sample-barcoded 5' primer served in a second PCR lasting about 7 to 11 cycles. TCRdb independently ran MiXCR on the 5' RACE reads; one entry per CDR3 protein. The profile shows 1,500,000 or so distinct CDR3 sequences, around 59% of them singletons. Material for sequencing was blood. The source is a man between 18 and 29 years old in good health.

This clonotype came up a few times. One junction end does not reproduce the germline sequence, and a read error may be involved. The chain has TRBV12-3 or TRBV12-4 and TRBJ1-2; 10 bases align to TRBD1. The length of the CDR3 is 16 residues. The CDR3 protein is CASSPGTGDGYYGYTF. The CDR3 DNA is TGTGCCAGCAGTCCCGGGACAGGGGACGGGTACTACGGCTACACCTTC.

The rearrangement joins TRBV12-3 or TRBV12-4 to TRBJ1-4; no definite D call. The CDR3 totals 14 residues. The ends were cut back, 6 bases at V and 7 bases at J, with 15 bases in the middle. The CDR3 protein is CASSPSLVGEKLFF. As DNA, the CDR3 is TGTGCCAGCAGCCCTTCCTTAGTGGGTGAAAAACTGTTTTTT.

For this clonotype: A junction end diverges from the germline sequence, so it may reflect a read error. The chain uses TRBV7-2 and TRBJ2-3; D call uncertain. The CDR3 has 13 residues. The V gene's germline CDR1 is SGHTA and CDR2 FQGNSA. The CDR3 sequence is CASSLHNTETQYF. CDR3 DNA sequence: TGTGCCAGCAGCCTCCACAACACAGAGACGCAGTATTTT.

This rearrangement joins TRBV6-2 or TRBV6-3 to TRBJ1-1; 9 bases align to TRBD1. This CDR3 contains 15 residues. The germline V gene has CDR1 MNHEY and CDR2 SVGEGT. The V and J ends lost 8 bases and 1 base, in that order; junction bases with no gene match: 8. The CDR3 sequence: CASGTGIGTNTEAFF. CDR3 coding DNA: TGTGCCAGCGGGACAGGGATAGGTACGAACACTGAAGCTTTCTTT.

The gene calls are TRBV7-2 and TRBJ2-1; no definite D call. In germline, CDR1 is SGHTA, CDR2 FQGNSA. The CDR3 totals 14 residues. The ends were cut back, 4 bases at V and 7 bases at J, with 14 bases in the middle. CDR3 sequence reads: CASSSVGGFNEQFF. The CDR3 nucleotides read TGTGCCAGCAGCTCCGTCGGCGGTTTTAATGAGCAGTTCTTC.

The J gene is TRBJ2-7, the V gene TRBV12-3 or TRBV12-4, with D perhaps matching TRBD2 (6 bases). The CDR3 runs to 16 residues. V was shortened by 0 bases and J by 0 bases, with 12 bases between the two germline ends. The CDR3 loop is CASSLAAGSVSYEQYF. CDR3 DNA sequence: TGTGCCAGCAGTTTAGCCGCGGGATCGGTCTCCTACGAGCAGTACTTC.

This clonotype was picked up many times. The CDR3 nucleotides read TGCGCCAGCAGCCAAGGGGGAGCACAAGAGACCCAGTACTTC. As protein: CASSQGGAQETQYF. V usage is TRBV4-3 and J usage is TRBJ2-5, with D possibly TRBD2 on 5 matching bases. Germline V gives CDR1 LGHNA, CDR2 YSLEER. Between the trimmed V and J ends, which lost 1 base and 2 bases, there was a span of 8 bases. CDR3 length: 14 residues.

The CDR3 coding sequence is TGCAGCGTTGAAGATCCTGGACTAGCGGGAAAGGAGACCCAGTACTTC. Protein sequence: CSVEDPGLAGKETQYF. The rearrangement uses TRBV29-1 and TRBJ2-5; 12 bases align to TRBD2. CDR3 length: 16 residues. V shed 0 bases and J 5 bases; nucleotides not matched to a gene: 7. Germline V gene data show CDR1 as SQVTM and CDR2 as ANQGSEA.

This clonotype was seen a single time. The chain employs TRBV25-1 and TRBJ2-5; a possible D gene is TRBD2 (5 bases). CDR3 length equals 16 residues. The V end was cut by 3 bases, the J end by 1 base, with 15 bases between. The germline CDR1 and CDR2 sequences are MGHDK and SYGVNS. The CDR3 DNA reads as TGTGCCAGCAGTGAGGGGAGTTTACTAGTCCAAGAGACCCAGTACTTC. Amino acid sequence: CASSEGSLLVQETQYF. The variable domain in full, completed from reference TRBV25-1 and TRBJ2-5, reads EADIYQTPRYLVIGTGKKITLECSQTMGHDKMYWYQQDPGMELHLIHYSYGVNSTEKGDLSSESTVSRIRTEHFPLTLESARPSHTSQYLCASSEGSLLVQETQYFGPGTRLLVL.

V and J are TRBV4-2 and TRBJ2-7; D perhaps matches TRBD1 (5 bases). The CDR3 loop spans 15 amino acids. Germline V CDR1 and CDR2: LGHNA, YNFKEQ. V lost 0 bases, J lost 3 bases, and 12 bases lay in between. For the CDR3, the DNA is TGTGCCAGCAGCCAAGATCTCGCAGGGATCTACGAGCAGTACTTC. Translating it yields CASSQDLAGIYEQYF.

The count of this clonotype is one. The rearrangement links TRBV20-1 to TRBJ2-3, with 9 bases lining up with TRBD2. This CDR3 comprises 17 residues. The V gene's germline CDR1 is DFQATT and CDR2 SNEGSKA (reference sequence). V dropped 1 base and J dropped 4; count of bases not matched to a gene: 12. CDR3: CSARVPYGAGGADTQYF. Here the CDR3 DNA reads TGCAGTGCTAGAGTCCCATACGGAGCGGGGGGCGCAGATACGCAGTATTTT.

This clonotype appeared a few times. The CDR3 region is CSASPGISTDTQYF. For the CDR3, the DNA is TGCAGTGCTAGTCCAGGGATTAGCACAGATACGCAGTATTTT. The V call is TRBV20-1, the J call TRBJ2-3, with D maybe TRBD1 (5 bases). Germline V CDR1 and CDR2: DFQATT, SNEGSKA (reference sequence). CDR3 size: 14 residues. The ends were cut back, 3 bases at V and 0 bases at J, with 10 bases in the middle.

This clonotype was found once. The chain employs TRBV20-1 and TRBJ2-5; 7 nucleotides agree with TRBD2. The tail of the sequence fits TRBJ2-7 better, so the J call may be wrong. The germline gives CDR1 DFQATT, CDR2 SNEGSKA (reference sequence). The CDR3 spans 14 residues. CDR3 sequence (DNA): TGCAGTGCTGGCCCCCCGGGACTACTTTACGAGCAGTACTTC. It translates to CSAGPPGLLYEQYF.

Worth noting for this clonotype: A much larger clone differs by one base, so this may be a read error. CDR3 sequence (DNA): TGTACCAGCAGCCGAGGGGGCGCGGTAACTAATGAAAAACTGTTTTTT. This translates into CTSSRGGAVTNEKLFF. This chain links TRBV7-2 with TRBJ1-4; 7 bases are a match to TRBD1. The CDR3 runs 16 residues. Germline CDR1 is SGHTA and CDR2 is FQGNSA. After removal of 5 bases from V and 1 base from J, the junction contained 7 bases not matched to a gene.

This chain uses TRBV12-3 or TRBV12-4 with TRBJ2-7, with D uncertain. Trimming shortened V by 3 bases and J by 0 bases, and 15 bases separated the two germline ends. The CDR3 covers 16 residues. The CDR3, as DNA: TGTGCCAGCAGTTTTACGACCTTAAAAAACTCCTACGAGCAGTACTTC. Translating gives CASSFTTLKNSYEQYF.

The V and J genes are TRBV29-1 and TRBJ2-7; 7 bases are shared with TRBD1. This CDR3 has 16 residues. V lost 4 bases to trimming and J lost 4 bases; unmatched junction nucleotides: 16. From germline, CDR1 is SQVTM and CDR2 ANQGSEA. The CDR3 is CSVVGTVGGPEYEQYF. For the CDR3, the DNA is TGCAGCGTTGTAGGGACAGTCGGTGGGCCTGAATACGAGCAGTACTTC.

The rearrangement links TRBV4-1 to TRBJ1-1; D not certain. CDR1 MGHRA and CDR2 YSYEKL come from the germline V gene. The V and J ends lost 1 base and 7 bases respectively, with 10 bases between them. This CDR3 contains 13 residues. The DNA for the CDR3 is TGCGCCAGCAGCCAAGTCACACCCAGTGAAGCTTTCTTT. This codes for CASSQVTPSEAFF.

The CDR3 DNA is TGCAGTGCTAGAGATTCTACTGGCTACACCTTC. Amino acid sequence: CSARDSTGYTF. The J gene is TRBJ1-2, the V gene TRBV20-1; D is unresolved. The length of the CDR3 is 11 residues. Per germline, CDR1 DFQATT and CDR2 SNEGSKA (reference sequence). Trimming pared 0 bases from V and 7 bases from J, leaving 6 bases between.

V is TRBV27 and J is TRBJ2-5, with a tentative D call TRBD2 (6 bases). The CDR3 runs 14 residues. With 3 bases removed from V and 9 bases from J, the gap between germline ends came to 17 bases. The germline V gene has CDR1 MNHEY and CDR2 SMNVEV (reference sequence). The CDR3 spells CASSFLGDSGAQYF. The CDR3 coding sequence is TGTGCCAGCAGTTTCCTGGGGGACTCTGGGGCCCAGTACTTC.

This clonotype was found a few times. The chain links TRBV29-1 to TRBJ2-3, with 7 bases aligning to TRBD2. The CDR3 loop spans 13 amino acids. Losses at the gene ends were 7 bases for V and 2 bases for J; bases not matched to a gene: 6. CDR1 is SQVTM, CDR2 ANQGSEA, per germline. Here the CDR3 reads CSAGGGVTDTQYF. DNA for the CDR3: TGCAGCGCCGGGGGAGGGGTCACAGATACGCAGTATTTT.

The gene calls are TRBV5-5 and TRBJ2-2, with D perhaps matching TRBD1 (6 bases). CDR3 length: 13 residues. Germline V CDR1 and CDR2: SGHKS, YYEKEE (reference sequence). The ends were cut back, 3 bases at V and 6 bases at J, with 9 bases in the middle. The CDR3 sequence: CASSSGTPGELFF. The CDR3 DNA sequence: TGTGCCAGCAGCTCCGGGACACCCGGGGAGCTGTTTTTT.

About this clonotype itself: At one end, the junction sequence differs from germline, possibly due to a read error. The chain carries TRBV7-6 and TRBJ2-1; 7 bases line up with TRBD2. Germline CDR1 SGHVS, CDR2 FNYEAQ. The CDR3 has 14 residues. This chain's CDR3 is CPSSLALRGDEQFF. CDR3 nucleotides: TGTCCCAGCAGCTTAGCGTTACGGGGGGATGAGCAGTTCTTC.

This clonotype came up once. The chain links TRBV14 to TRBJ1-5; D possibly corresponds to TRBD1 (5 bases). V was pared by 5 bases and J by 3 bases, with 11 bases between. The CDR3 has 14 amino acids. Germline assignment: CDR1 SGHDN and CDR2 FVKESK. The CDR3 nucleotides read TGTGCCAGCAGCTATCGGGGACTCAATCAGCCCCAGCATTTT. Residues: CASSYRGLNQPQHF.